Following are 27 T cell receptor beta chains from one sample sequenced in a study of T cells in Graves' hyperthyroidism and ophthalmopathy. Researchers took RNA transcripts and amplified the TCR beta CDR3 regions from them. The TCR CDR3 was amplified in a first-round RT-PCR using the HTBI primer set. TCRdb called the multiplex PCR reads again in MiXCR, with one record for every CDR3 protein. The sample consists of 600,000 to 900,000 distinct CDR3 sequences, less than 20% of them appearing once. The sample comprised blood. The receptors stem from a man in his late teens or twenties with Graves' hyperthyroidism.

The chain carries TRBV9 and TRBJ1-4; D gene uncertain. Trimming cost V 0 bases and J 5 bases, with 11 bases left between them. This CDR3 is built from 15 residues. Germline values: CDR1 SGDLS, CDR2 YYNGEE. The CDR3 loop is CASSVGHGNNEKLFF. The CDR3 nucleotides read TGTGCCAGCAGCGTAGGTCACGGAAACAATGAAAAACTGTTTTTT.

V gene TRBV24-1 combines with J gene TRBJ2-7; D not certain. This CDR3 contains 12 residues. Germline V gives CDR1 KGHDR, CDR2 SFDVKD. Between the trimmed V and J ends, which lost 3 bases and 7 bases, there was a span of 9 bases. The CDR3 DNA follows: TGTGCCACCAGTGATCCCCTGGATGAGCAGTACTTC. This sequence encodes CATSDPLDEQYF.

The chain is built from TRBV6-2 or TRBV6-3 and TRBJ2-7; 13 bases match TRBD2. The junction had 7 bases not matched to a gene; V was cut back by 5 bases and J by 9 bases. CDR1 MNHEY and CDR2 SVGEGT come from the germline V gene. This CDR3 contains 14 residues. CDR3 sequence (DNA): TGTGCCAGCAGTCCTACTAGCGGGAGGGCCCCGCAGTACTTC. Protein: CASSPTSGRAPQYF.

This clonotype was seen more than once but under ten times. The chain uses TRBV29-1 and TRBJ1-2; 8 bases are shared with TRBD1. V dropped 3 bases and J dropped 6; count of bases not matched to a gene: 0. CDR3 size: 11 residues. CDR1 and CDR2 (germline): SQVTM, ANQGSEA. CDR3 nucleotides: TGCAGCGTTGAGACAGGGGATGGCTACACCTTC. Protein sequence: CSVETGDGYTF.

The rearrangement links TRBV6-1 to TRBJ2-7; D is possibly TRBD1 (5 bases). V dropped 2 bases and J dropped 6 bases, with 14 bases sitting between them. Germline loops: CDR1 MNHNS, CDR2 SASEGT. The CDR3 has 14 amino acids. CDR3 loop: CASSETQVSGEQYF. CDR3 sequence (DNA): TGTGCCAGCAGTGAAACACAGGTTTCGGGCGAGCAGTACTTC.

Details on this clonotype: Just one base apart from a much larger clone, this may be a read error. This chain connects TRBV7-9 to TRBJ2-7; D call uncertain. Gene TRBJ2-1 matches the end of the DNA better, so the J call may be wrong. CDR1 and CDR2 from the germline V gene are SEHNR and FQNEAQ (reference sequence). CDR3 length equals 14 residues. The DNA of the CDR3 is TGTGCCAGCAGCTTAGTCGCCAGCACCTACGAGCAGTTCTTC. Amino acids: CASSLVASTYEQFF.

This clonotype appeared many times. This rearrangement joins TRBV3-1 to TRBJ1-5, with D tentatively TRBD1 (6 bases). Germline CDR1 LGHDT, CDR2 YNNKEL (reference sequence). This CDR3 is built from 15 residues. With 1 base removed from V and 4 bases from J, the gap between germline ends came to 11 bases. CDR3 residues: CASSQGTGINQPQHF. The CDR3 DNA is TGTGCCAGCAGCCAAGGAACAGGGATTAATCAGCCCCAGCATTTT.

The rearrangement uses TRBV7-9 and TRBJ2-6; D remains unclear. Germline CDR1 reads SEHNR; CDR2 reads FQNEAQ (reference sequence). V was shortened by 7 bases and J by 3 bases, with 28 bases between the two germline ends. The CDR3 sequence is 20 residues long. This CDR3 is CASTGTLGVTTPYGANVLTF. The CDR3 coding sequence is TGTGCCAGCACCGGAACCCTTGGCGTTACCACACCTTATGGGGCCAACGTCCTGACTTTC.

This clonotype was detected many times. V usage is TRBV30 and J usage is TRBJ2-1, with D tentatively TRBD1 (5 bases). The CDR3 contains 14 residues. Germline CDR1 and CDR2: GTSNPN and SVGIG (reference sequence). Trimming left V 4 bases short and J 5 bases short, with 15 bases between. DNA of the CDR3: TGTGCCTGGATGGGGCAGAATTCCAACAATGAGCAGTTCTTC. Protein: CAWMGQNSNNEQFF. Complete variable domain (other parts from reference TRBV30 and TRBJ2-1): SQTIHQWPATLVQPVGSPLSLECTVEGTSNPNLYWYRQAAGRGLQLLFYSVGIGQISSEVPQNLSASRPQDRQFILSSKKLLLSDSGFYLCAWMGQNSNNEQFFGPGTRLTVL.

V gene TRBV3-1 combines with J gene TRBJ2-3; D might be TRBD2 (6 bases). Trimming took 4 bases from V and 6 from J, leaving 11 bases between them. The CDR3 has 13 residues. Germline assignment: CDR1 LGHDT and CDR2 YNNKEL (reference sequence). Here the CDR3 DNA reads TGTGCCAGCAGCCCGGGGGTAGGCGATACGCAGTATTTT. It codes for CASSPGVGDTQYF.

This clonotype was observed a handful of times. This chain connects TRBV24-1 to TRBJ2-2; TRBD2 aligns across 10 bases. Germline loops: CDR1 KGHDR, CDR2 SFDVKD. V trimming: 1 base; J trimming: 3 bases; junction bases outside the gene matches: 4. The CDR3 spans 17 residues. The CDR3 DNA sequence: TGTGCCACCAGTGATTTTGCCCTAGCGGGAGACACCGGGGAGCTGTTTTTT. Translation: CATSDFALAGDTGELFF.

This clonotype was counted many times. The chain carries TRBV18 and TRBJ1-2; the D is unclear. V lost 1 base and J 3 bases, leaving 9 bases between the germline ends. The length of the CDR3 is 14 residues. Germline V gene lookup returns CDR1 KGHSH and CDR2 LQKENI. CDR3 sequence (DNA): TGTGCCAGCTCACCACGCGGGGATTACTATGGCTACACCTTC. Amino acid sequence: CASSPRGDYYGYTF.

At least ten counts were recorded for this clonotype. The CDR3 DNA sequence: TGTGCCAGCAGTGCCCTTGGGACTCTGAGCACCGGGGAGCTGTTTTTT. This translates into CASSALGTLSTGELFF. V and J are TRBV6-1 and TRBJ2-2; weak D call: TRBD2 (6 bases). CDR1 and CDR2 (germline): MNHNS, SASEGT. V lost 4 bases to trimming and J lost 4 bases, with 16 bases between them. The CDR3 consists of 16 residues.

The sample holds many counts of this clonotype. The rearrangement links TRBV6-1 to TRBJ2-1; TRBD2 matches 11 bases. This CDR3 spans 16 amino acids. CDR1 and CDR2 from the germline V gene are MNHNS and SASEGT. V lost 1 base and J lost 7; bases outside the gene matches: 6. Written as DNA, the CDR3 is TGTGCCAGCAGTGAAGGGATAGCGGGAGGGAGGAATGAGCAGTTCTTC. Residues: CASSEGIAGGRNEQFF.

This clonotype was counted ten times or more. The rearrangement joins TRBV28 to TRBJ2-5; no reliable D call. The CDR3 spans 13 residues. V lost 2 bases to trimming and J lost 4 bases, with 8 bases between them. Germline CDR1 and CDR2: MDHEN and SYDVKM. The CDR3 loop is CASSLRDRETQYF. DNA for the CDR3: TGTGCCAGCAGTTTAAGGGATCGAGAGACCCAGTACTTC.

This clonotype was detected ten times or more. The V call is TRBV7-3, the J call TRBJ2-1; 7 positions match TRBD1. Germline trimming cut 3 bases from V and 7 bases from J; bases unmatched to any gene: 9. Germline V CDR1 and CDR2: SGHTA, FQGTGA. The CDR3 totals 15 residues. In nucleotides, the CDR3 is TGTGCCAGCAGCTTGGGGACAGCGTTACAGAATGAGCAGTTCTTC. Translating it yields CASSLGTALQNEQFF.

This clonotype was recorded many times. V and J are TRBV12-3 or TRBV12-4 and TRBJ1-5; 9 bases line up with TRBD1. J gave up 5 bases and V 6 bases, and 11 bases lay outside the gene matches. This CDR3 has 16 residues. DNA of the CDR3: TGTGCCAGCAGGGATAAGGGACAGGGTGCGGATCAGCCCCAGCATTTT. This gives the protein CASRDKGQGADQPQHF.

This clonotype was seen many times. V is TRBV20-1 and J is TRBJ2-3, with a possible D match to TRBD2 (6 bases). Germline V lookup: CDR1 DFQATT, CDR2 SNEGSKA (reference sequence). The CDR3 runs to 16 residues. The V end lost 5 bases, the J end lost 1 base, and 19 bases lay between the germline ends. This CDR3 is CSAGEAERGGTDTQYF. In DNA, the CDR3 is TGCAGTGCTGGGGAGGCTGAACGGGGAGGCACAGATACGCAGTATTTT.

The chain joins TRBV2 to TRBJ2-1; a possible D gene is TRBD2 (5 bases). Germline CDR1 and CDR2: SNHLY and FYNNEI. Deletions cut 9 bases from V and 8 bases from J, with 14 bases between. This CDR3 comprises 12 residues. The CDR3 DNA reads TGTGCCAGTCAGGAGGATAGCGATGAGCAGTTCTTC. It is translated as CASQEDSDEQFF.

The V and J genes are TRBV4-2 and TRBJ2-7, with D perhaps being TRBD1 or TRBD2 (5 bases each). V dropped 1 base and J dropped 5 bases, with 15 bases sitting between them. The CDR3 has 15 residues. CDR1 is LGHNA and CDR2 is YNFKEQ in the germline V gene. CDR3 amino acids: CASSQGPGRRNEQYF. CDR3 DNA: TGTGCCAGCAGCCAAGGGCCGGGGCGCCGGAACGAGCAGTACTTC.

This clonotype was observed at least ten times. The DNA for the CDR3 is TGTGCCAGCGGGACATTTGATCCGAACATTCAGTACTTC. It translates to CASGTFDPNIQYF. The V call is TRBV6-2 or TRBV6-3, the J call TRBJ2-4; possible D gene TRBD1, 6 bases. Looked up from germline, CDR1 is MNHEY and CDR2 is SVGEGT. The CDR3 runs 13 residues. V dropped 8 bases and J dropped 7 bases, with 15 bases sitting between them.

This clonotype was observed many times. The chain uses TRBV12-3 or TRBV12-4 and TRBJ2-1; 12 bases agree with TRBD2. CDR3 length: 13 residues. With V trimmed by 6 bases and J by 10 bases, 4 bases remained unmatched. This CDR3 reads CASRTSGSEEQFF. The CDR3 nucleotides read TGTGCCAGCAGGACTAGCGGGAGTGAGGAGCAGTTCTTC.

This clonotype has only a few counts. The gene calls are TRBV20-1 and TRBJ1-2; tentatively, D is TRBD1 (6 bases). Trimming took 3 bases from V and 3 from J, leaving 14 bases between them. The CDR3 is made up of 14 amino acids. Germline V CDR1 and CDR2: DFQATT, SNEGSKA (reference sequence). The CDR3 is CSASSRGVYYGYTF. CDR3 DNA sequence: TGCAGTGCTAGTTCAAGGGGGGTTTACTATGGCTACACCTTC.

This clonotype has at least ten counts. The V and J genes are TRBV12-3 or TRBV12-4 and TRBJ2-1; TRBD2 is a possible D gene (6 bases). The length of the CDR3 is 15 residues. V lost 7 bases and J 8 bases, leaving 21 bases between the germline ends. The CDR3 loop reads CASKRMGGKSDEQFF. In DNA form, the CDR3 reads TGTGCCAGCAAGAGGATGGGCGGGAAGAGTGATGAGCAGTTCTTC.

This clonotype came up many times. The J gene is TRBJ2-7, the V gene TRBV7-9; D is unresolved. Germline CDR1 SEHNR, CDR2 FQNEAQ (reference sequence). The V and J ends lost 0 bases and 5 bases respectively, with 14 bases between them. This CDR3 has 15 residues. The CDR3 spells CASSLALNRANEQYF. Written as DNA, the CDR3 is TGTGCCAGCAGCTTAGCGCTAAATCGGGCTAACGAGCAGTACTTC.

In this sample, this clonotype turned up many times. The gene calls are TRBV27 and TRBJ2-1, with 11 nucleotides matching TRBD2. The CDR3 length is 18 residues. Germline values: CDR1 MNHEY, CDR2 SMNVEV (reference sequence). Trimming took 3 bases from V and 1 from J; bases not matched to a gene: 8. Written as DNA, the CDR3 is TGTGCCAGCAGTTTTTTTAGCGGGAGGGGAAGGTCCTACAATGAGCAGTTCTTC. It translates to CASSFFSGRGRSYNEQFF.

A few counts support this clonotype. The chain uses TRBV29-1 and TRBJ1-1, with a tentative D call TRBD1 (6 bases). V lost 6 bases, J lost 3 bases, and 17 bases lay in between. The CDR3 consists of 14 residues. Germline V lookup: CDR1 SQVTM, CDR2 ANQGSEA. In DNA form, the CDR3 reads TGCAGCGTCCGGGAGGGGGTTGAGGACACTGAAGCTTTCTTT. It translates to CSVREGVEDTEAFF. Full variable domain (rest looked up from reference TRBV29-1 and TRBJ1-1): SAVISQKPSRDICQRGTSLTIQCQVDSQVTMMFWYRQQPGQSLTLIATANQGSEATYESGFVIDKFPISRPNLTFSTLTVSNMSPEDSSIYLCSVREGVEDTEAFFGQGTRLTVV.